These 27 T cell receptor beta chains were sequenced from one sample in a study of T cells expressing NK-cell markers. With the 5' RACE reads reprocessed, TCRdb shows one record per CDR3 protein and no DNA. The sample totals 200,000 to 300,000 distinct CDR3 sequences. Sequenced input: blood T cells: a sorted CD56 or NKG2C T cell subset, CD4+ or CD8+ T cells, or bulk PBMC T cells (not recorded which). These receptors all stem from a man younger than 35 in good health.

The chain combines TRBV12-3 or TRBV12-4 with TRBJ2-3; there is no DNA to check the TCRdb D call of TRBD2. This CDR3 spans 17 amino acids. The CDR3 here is CASSFSPSGRDPDTQYF.

Here the CDR3 reads CASSQDVPGQGAGNTIYF. The gene calls are TRBV4-2 and TRBJ1-3; TCRdb's assignment of TRBD1 cannot be checked, as there is no DNA. This CDR3 comprises 18 residues. CDR1 LGHNA and CDR2 YNFKEQ come from the germline V gene.

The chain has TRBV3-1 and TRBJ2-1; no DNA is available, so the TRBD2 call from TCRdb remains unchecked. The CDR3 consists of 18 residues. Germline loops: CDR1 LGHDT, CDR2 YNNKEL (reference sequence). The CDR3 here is CASSQGGLAGGRWNEQFF.

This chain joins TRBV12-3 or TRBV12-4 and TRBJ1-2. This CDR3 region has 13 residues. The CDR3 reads CASSKEGGSGYTF.

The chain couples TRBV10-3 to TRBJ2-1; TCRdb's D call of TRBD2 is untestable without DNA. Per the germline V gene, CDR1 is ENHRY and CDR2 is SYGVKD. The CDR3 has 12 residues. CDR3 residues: CAVGREVDEQFF.

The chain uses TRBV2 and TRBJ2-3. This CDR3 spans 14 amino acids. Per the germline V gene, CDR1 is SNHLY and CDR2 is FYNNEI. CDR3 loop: CASSERELRDTQYF.

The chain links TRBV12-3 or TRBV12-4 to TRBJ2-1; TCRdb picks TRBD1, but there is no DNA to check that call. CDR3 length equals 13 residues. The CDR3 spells CASTLGFTNEQFF.

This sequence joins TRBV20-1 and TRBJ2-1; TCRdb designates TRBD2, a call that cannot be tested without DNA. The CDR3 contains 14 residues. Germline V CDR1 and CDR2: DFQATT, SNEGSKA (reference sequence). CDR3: CSARLRLVNNEQFF.

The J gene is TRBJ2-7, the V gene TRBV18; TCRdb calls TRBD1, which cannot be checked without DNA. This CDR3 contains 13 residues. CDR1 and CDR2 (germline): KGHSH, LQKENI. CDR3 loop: CASSPLSGDEQYF.

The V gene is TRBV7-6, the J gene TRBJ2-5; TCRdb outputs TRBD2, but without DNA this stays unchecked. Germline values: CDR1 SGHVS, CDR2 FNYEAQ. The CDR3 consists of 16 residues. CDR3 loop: CASSLQGGLGAETQYF.

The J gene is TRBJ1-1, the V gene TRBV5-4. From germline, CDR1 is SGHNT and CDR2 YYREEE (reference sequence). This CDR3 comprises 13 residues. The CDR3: CASSLDTNTEAFF.

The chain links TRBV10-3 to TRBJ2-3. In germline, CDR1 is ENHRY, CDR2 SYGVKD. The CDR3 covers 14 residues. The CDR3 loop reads CAIRAKEGPDTQYF.

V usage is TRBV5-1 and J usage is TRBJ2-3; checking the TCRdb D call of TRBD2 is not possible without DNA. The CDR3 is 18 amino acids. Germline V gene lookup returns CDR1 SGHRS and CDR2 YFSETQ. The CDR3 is CASSFPGLAGVGADTQYF.

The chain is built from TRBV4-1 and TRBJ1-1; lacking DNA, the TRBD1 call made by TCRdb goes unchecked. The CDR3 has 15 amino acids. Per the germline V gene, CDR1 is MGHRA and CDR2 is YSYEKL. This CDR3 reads CASSQEQSRNTEAFF.

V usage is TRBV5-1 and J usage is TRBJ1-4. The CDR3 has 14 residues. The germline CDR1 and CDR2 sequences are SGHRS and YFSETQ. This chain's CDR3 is CASSLFGANEKLFF.

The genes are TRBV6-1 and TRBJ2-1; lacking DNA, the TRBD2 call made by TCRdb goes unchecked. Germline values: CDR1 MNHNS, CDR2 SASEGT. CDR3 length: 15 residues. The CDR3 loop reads CASRGRRGPYNEQFF.

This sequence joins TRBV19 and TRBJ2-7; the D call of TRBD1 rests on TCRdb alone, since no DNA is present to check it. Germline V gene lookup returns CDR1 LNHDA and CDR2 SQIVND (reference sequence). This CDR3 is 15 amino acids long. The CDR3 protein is CASSTGTGIPYEQYF.

The chain's CDR3 is CSATPRAINQPQHF. The chain combines TRBV20-1 with TRBJ1-5. CDR3 length: 14 amino acids. Germline V gene data show CDR1 as DFQATT and CDR2 as SNEGSKA (reference sequence).

This CDR3 is CASSRWLQETQYF. The rearrangement joins TRBV4-1 to TRBJ2-5. The CDR3 extends over 13 amino acids. Germline CDR1 reads MGHRA; CDR2 reads YSYEKL.

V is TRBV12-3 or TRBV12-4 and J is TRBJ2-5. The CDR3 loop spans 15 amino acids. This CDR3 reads CASSLVLTAQETQYF.

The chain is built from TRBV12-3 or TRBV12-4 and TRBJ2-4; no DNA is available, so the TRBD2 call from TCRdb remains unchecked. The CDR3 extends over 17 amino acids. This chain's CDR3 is CASSHPSSGEAKNIQYF.

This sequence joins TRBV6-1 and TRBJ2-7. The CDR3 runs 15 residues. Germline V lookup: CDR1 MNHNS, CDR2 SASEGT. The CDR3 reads CASSESRTHPYEQYF.

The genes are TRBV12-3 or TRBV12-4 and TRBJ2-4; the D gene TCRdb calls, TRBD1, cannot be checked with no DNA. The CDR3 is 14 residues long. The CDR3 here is CASSLTQGAHIQYF.

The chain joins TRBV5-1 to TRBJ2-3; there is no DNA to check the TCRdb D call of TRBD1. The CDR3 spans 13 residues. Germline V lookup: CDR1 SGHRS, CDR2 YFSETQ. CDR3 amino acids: CASSYRALDTQYF.

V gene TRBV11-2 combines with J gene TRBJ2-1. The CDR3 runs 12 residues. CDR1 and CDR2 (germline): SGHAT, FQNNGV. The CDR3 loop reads CASSRQQGEQFF.

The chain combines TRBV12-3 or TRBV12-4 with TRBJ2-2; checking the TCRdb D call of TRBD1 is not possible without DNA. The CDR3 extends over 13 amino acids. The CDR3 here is CASKMTGTGELFF.

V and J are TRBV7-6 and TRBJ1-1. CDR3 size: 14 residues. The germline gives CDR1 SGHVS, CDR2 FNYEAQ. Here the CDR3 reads CASSSITENTEAFF. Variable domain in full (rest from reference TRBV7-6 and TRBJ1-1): GAGVSQSPRYKVTKRGQDVALRCDPISGHVSLYWYRQALGQGPEFLTYFNYEAQQDKSGLPNDRFSAERPEGSISTLTIQRTEQRDSAMYRCASSSITENTEAFFGQGTRLTVV.